This T cell receptor beta chain was retrieved from a study of neurological immune-mediated disorders. This clonotype was counted ten times or more. Its antigen remains unknown. MiXCR, run by TCRdb on the 5' RACE reads, gives a single entry per CDR3 protein. This table holds more than 60,000 distinct CDR3 sequences, 3.7% found once. This CDR3 has 19 residues. Study outcomes and limitations: Phylogenetic grouping put 18 of 34 multiple sclerosis patients' repertoires into one related-CDR3 cluster, a possible signature.

The sequence came from a woman aged 45-59 years with multiple sclerosis. Sequencing was carried out using PBMCs. The rearrangement joins TRBV21-1 to TRBJ1-5; the DNA was not compared with TRBD1, the D call given in the table. TRBV21-1 is a pseudogene locus. This chain's CDR3 is CASSKAAGGQGCSNQPQHF. The CDR3, as DNA: TGTGCCAGCAGCAAAGCTGCGGGGGGACAGGGGTGTAGCAATCAGCCCCAGCATTTT.